The clone carrying this TCR beta chain was seen once. The target antigen is unknown. The source of the sample is a study of cytomegalovirus exposure and HLA in healthy donors. The data were produced by immunoSEQ multiplex PCR, yet TCRdb's version contains in-frame clones alone and is incomplete. The table includes approximately 270,000 clones, 80% to 90% detected once. Broader study findings: Within the 100 to 150 validation repertoires, first-cohort TCR clusters tended to co-occur, according to a later analysis. Most sequenced TCRs were rare (though some public TCRs occurred in many donors). Some TCR beta chains (164 of them) were listed as cytomegalovirus-associated.

The sample taken for sequencing was PBMCs. This clonotype was obtained from a woman aged 18-35 years in good health and CMV-seronegative.

In nucleotides, the CDR3 is TGTGCCAGCACTCTCGGGACAGGGGACTCCTACGAGCAGTACTTC. This gives the protein CASTLGTGDSYEQYF. The V gene is TRBV6-5, the J gene TRBJ2-7; 10 bases fit TRBD1. The CDR3 extends over 15 amino acids. Germline CDR1 is MNHEY and CDR2 is SVGAGI. Trimming took 7 bases from V and 0 from J; bases not matched to a gene: 6.